The 30 T cell receptor beta chains reported below all come from one sample, sequenced in a study of vaccination and CD4 T cells after COVID-19. Treatment specified: approximately 9-day PBMC culture with coronavirus spike peptide pools or control peptides (ViraFEST assay). An Oncomine TCR Beta short-read assay was used to sequence the DNA from cultured CD4+ T cells. TCRdb re-called the PCR reads with MiXCR, one entry per CDR3 protein. The sample gives about 20,000 distinct CDR3 sequences, about 50% of which show up once; 9.6% is in the top ten. No antigen is known for these receptors. The specimen sequenced was CD4+ T cells from blood, cultured in vitro. The receptor set was obtained from a human donor who had recovered from COVID-19.

J is TRBJ1-5 and V is TRBV18, with 7 bases lining up with TRBD1. Germline CDR1 and CDR2: KGHSH and LQKENI. With 3 bases clipped from V and 6 bases from J, the junction kept 8 bases outside the gene matches. The length of the CDR3 is 15 residues. CDR3 residues: CASSPGRGTGQPQHF. As DNA, the CDR3 is TGTGCCAGCTCACCGGGCAGGGGGACTGGTCAGCCCCAGCATTTT.

This chain connects TRBV6-2 or TRBV6-3 to TRBJ2-5; tentatively, D is TRBD2 (6 bases). The CDR3 spans 14 residues. CDR1 is MNHEY and CDR2 is SVGEGT in the germline V gene. Trimming shortened V by 6 bases and J by 2 bases, and 13 bases separated the two germline ends. The chain's CDR3 is CASSPRGWQETQYF. CDR3 in DNA: TGTGCCAGCAGCCCCCGGGGGTGGCAAGAGACCCAGTACTTC.

The rearrangement joins TRBV28 to TRBJ2-2; TRBD2 is a possible D gene (5 bases). This CDR3 has 13 amino acids. V was clipped by 6 bases and J by 4 bases, with 9 bases between them. Germline values: CDR1 MDHEN, CDR2 SYDVKM. The CDR3 here is CASSSRGTGELFF. The CDR3, as DNA: TGTGCCAGCAGCTCCCGGGGCACCGGGGAGCTGTTTTTT.

The rearrangement joins TRBV6-2 or TRBV6-3 to TRBJ2-3, with a possible D match to TRBD2 (6 bases). This CDR3 comprises 14 residues. The germline V gene has CDR1 MNHEY and CDR2 SVGEGT. Trimming took 2 bases from V and 2 from J, leaving 8 bases between them. CDR3 region: CASSYRDFTDTQYF. Here the CDR3 DNA reads TGTGCCAGCAGTTACAGGGACTTCACAGATACGCAGTATTTT.

The V and J genes are TRBV19 and TRBJ2-7, with TRBD1 matching 8 bases. The CDR3 has 15 amino acids. V dropped 4 bases and J dropped 1; count of bases not matched to a gene: 6. From germline, CDR1 is LNHDA and CDR2 SQIVND (reference sequence). The CDR3 coding sequence is TGTGCCAGTAGTAATCGGCAGGGGGCGTCCTACGAGCAGTACTTC. Its translation: CASSNRQGASYEQYF.

The rearrangement links TRBV12-3 or TRBV12-4 to TRBJ2-1; 7 bases are a match to TRBD2. This CDR3 comprises 15 residues. V trimming: 5 bases; J trimming: 2 bases; junction bases outside the gene matches: 6. The CDR3 region has the DNA TGTGCCAGCAGTGGCGGGAGTGGTCCCTACAATGAGCAGTTCTTC. It translates to CASSGGSGPYNEQFF.

The chain uses TRBV25-1 and TRBJ2-3; D remains ambiguous. V was shortened by 6 bases and J by 3 bases, with 7 bases between the two germline ends. Germline values: CDR1 MGHDK, CDR2 SYGVNS. This CDR3 is 12 amino acids long. CDR3 coding DNA: TGTGCCAGCAGCGCAGGTACAGATACGCAGTATTTT. It yields the protein CASSAGTDTQYF.

This clonotype occurred once. The chain combines TRBV20-1 with TRBJ1-1; D gene unclear. The germline V gene has CDR1 DFQATT and CDR2 SNEGSKA (reference sequence). V shed 3 bases and J shed 4 bases, with 12 bases lying between them. The CDR3 has 13 amino acids. CDR3 sequence reads: CSASAELGTEAFF. In DNA, the CDR3 is TGCAGTGCTAGTGCTGAGTTGGGCACTGAAGCTTTCTTT.

This clonotype has just a few counts. The rearrangement joins TRBV25-1 to TRBJ2-5; the match to TRBD2 covers 8 bases. V shed 3 bases, J shed 3 bases, and the junction held 9 bases outside the gene matches. This CDR3 is 16 amino acids long. Germline V lookup: CDR1 MGHDK, CDR2 SYGVNS. The CDR3 spells CASSDRGLETEETQYF. The DNA for the CDR3 is TGTGCCAGCAGTGATAGGGGACTAGAGACCGAAGAGACCCAGTACTTC.

As to this clonotype: A junction boundary mismatches the germline segment, possibly from a read error. The rearrangement links TRBV7-4 to TRBJ2-3, with 9 nucleotides matching TRBD1. The CDR3 spans 21 residues. Germline loops: CDR1 SGHVT, CDR2 SQSDAQ. The DNA of the CDR3 is TGTGCCGGCAGCTTAGCGCTAATTGATAGGACAGGGGATTCCTCTACAGATACGCAGTATTTT. Protein sequence: CAGSLALIDRTGDSSTDTQYF.

J is TRBJ2-5 and V is TRBV5-3; D unclear. TRBV5-3 is an ORF, with its function uncertain. This CDR3 comprises 13 residues. V lost 0 bases and J lost 4, with 7 bases in between. The CDR3 DNA reads TGTGCCAGAAGCTTGGAGGGCCCAGAGACCCAGTACTTC. Its protein is CARSLEGPETQYF.

This clonotype has a single count. The V and J genes are TRBV6-2 or TRBV6-3 and TRBJ1-5, with a possible D match to TRBD1 (5 bases). The CDR3 is 17 residues long. Germline CDR1 and CDR2: MNHEY and SVGEGT. Trimming shortened V by 8 bases and J by 0 bases, and 20 bases separated the two germline ends. DNA for the CDR3: TGTGCCAGCGGGGCAATTGGACGGGTCTCTAGCAATCAGCCCCAGCATTTT. As protein: CASGAIGRVSSNQPQHF.

V is TRBV6-4 and J is TRBJ1-2; D may be TRBD1 (6 bases). Trimming cost V 3 bases and J 4 bases, with 15 bases left between them. CDR1 MRHNA and CDR2 SNTAGT come from the germline V gene. The CDR3 has 15 residues. The CDR3 DNA is TGTGCCAGCAGTGATGGGACACCTGGGGGCTATGGCTACACCTTC. It codes for CASSDGTPGGYGYTF.

The V and J genes are TRBV7-2 and TRBJ1-1; D remains unclear. The germline V gene has CDR1 SGHTA and CDR2 FQGNSA. V was cut by 3 bases and J by 1 base, with 12 bases left in between. The CDR3 totals 15 residues. The CDR3 bases are TGTGCCAGCAGCTTTACGAGTTTAGGGAACACTGAAGCTTTCTTT. Residues: CASSFTSLGNTEAFF. Full variable domain (rest looked up from reference TRBV7-2 and TRBJ1-1): GAGVSQSPSNKVTEKGKDVELRCDPISGHTALYWYRQSLGQGLEFLIYFQGNSAPDKSGLPSDRFSAERTGGSVSTLTIQRTQQEDSAVYLCASSFTSLGNTEAFFGQGTRLTVV.

This clonotype came up a few times. V usage is TRBV20-1 and J usage is TRBJ1-6; no clear D. The germline V gene encodes CDR1 DFQATT and CDR2 SNEGSKA (reference sequence). The V end lost 3 bases, the J end lost 3 bases, and 18 bases lay between the germline ends. CDR3 length equals 17 residues. CDR3 sequence reads: CSASSGSGIGYNSPLHF. The CDR3 coding sequence is TGCAGTGCTAGTAGTGGTTCGGGGATCGGCTATAATTCACCCCTCCACTTT.

This clonotype came up once. The V gene is TRBV20-1, the J gene TRBJ2-5; 9 bases match TRBD2. The CDR3 sequence is 14 residues long. Germline loops: CDR1 DFQATT, CDR2 SNEGSKA (reference sequence). V lost 1 base to trimming and J lost 4 bases; unmatched junction nucleotides: 4. The CDR3, as DNA: TGCAGTGCTAGAGGGCGGGGGGGCCGAGAGACCCAGTACTTC. Protein sequence: CSARGRGGRETQYF.

The rearrangement links TRBV11-2 to TRBJ1-2; D is undetermined. The germline V and J ends were trimmed by 2 bases and 8 bases, with 12 bases remaining between them. Germline-derived CDR1 and CDR2 are SGHAT and FQNNGV. This CDR3 is built from 13 residues. DNA for the CDR3: TGTGCCAGCAGCTTAATCTCGGGGAAGGGCTACACCTTC. Its protein product is CASSLISGKGYTF.

V gene TRBV5-1 combines with J gene TRBJ2-1; D is uncertain. The germline gives CDR1 SGHRS, CDR2 YFSETQ. V gave up 2 bases and J gave up 6 bases, with 12 bases separating them. The length of the CDR3 is 14 residues. CDR3: CASSLMGSLNEQFF. The CDR3 DNA is TGCGCCAGCAGCTTAATGGGTAGTCTCAATGAGCAGTTCTTC.

This rearrangement joins TRBV2 to TRBJ2-7, with D perhaps TRBD1 (5 bases). CDR1 and CDR2 from the germline V gene are SNHLY and FYNNEI. V gave up 7 bases and J gave up 6 bases, with 16 bases separating them. This CDR3 comprises 13 residues. CDR3 DNA sequence: TGTGCCAGCATGTCCAGGGCCTACGCCGAGCAGTACTTC. Amino acids: CASMSRAYAEQYF.

In this sample, this clonotype turned up once. V and J are TRBV20-1 and TRBJ1-2; D is perhaps TRBD1 (5 bases). CDR3 length equals 15 residues. Germline assignment: CDR1 DFQATT and CDR2 SNEGSKA (reference sequence). V was pared by 0 bases and J by 8 bases, with 19 bases between. For the CDR3, the DNA is TGCAGTGCTAGAGATCCGGGACTTGGTTCGATCGGCTACACCTTC. Its translation: CSARDPGLGSIGYTF.

The sample holds a few counts of this clonotype. V is TRBV7-2 and J is TRBJ1-2; 10 bases align to TRBD1. The CDR3 is 16 residues long. Germline lookup yields CDR1 SGHTA and CDR2 FQGNSA. Germline trimming cut 4 bases from V and 5 bases from J; bases unmatched to any gene: 10. The CDR3 sequence is CASSYHGTGVGYGYTF. CDR3 DNA sequence: TGTGCCAGCAGCTATCATGGGACAGGGGTCGGGTATGGCTACACCTTC. Based on the CDR3 plus reference TRBV7-2 and TRBJ1-2, the full variable domain is GAGVSQSPSNKVTEKGKDVELRCDPISGHTALYWYRQSLGQGLEFLIYFQGNSAPDKSGLPSDRFSAERTGGSVSTLTIQRTQQEDSAVYLCASSYHGTGVGYGYTFGSGTRLTVV.

The chain uses TRBV20-1 and TRBJ1-1, with 8 bases lining up with TRBD1. The J segment lost 5 bases and the V segment lost 2 bases, leaving 13 bases of the junction unmatched. Per germline, CDR1 DFQATT and CDR2 SNEGSKA (reference sequence). The CDR3 sequence is 16 residues long. CDR3 sequence: CSARNPLTGDATEAFF. The CDR3 DNA reads as TGCAGTGCTAGAAACCCCCTGACAGGGGATGCGACTGAAGCTTTCTTT.

The V and J genes are TRBV2 and TRBJ2-6; D ambiguous. Trimming stripped 7 bases from V and 5 bases from J, with 9 bases between. The CDR3 loop spans 13 amino acids. The germline CDR1 and CDR2 sequences are SNHLY and FYNNEI. The CDR3 loop is CASNKDRANVLTF. For the CDR3, the DNA is TGTGCCAGCAATAAAGACCGGGCCAACGTCCTGACTTTC. The complete variable domain, with remaining parts taken from reference TRBV2 and TRBJ2-6, reads EPEVTQTPSHQVTQMGQEVILRCVPISNHLYFYWYRQILGQKVEFLVSFYNNEISEKSEIFDDQFSVERPDGSNFTLKIRSTKLEDSAMYFCASNKDRANVLTFGAGSRLTVL.

The rearrangement links TRBV10-3 to TRBJ1-1; 9 positions match TRBD1. J was trimmed by 6 bases and V by 1 base; bases with no gene match: 18. Germline values: CDR1 ENHRY, CDR2 SYGVKD. The CDR3 length is 19 residues. Written as DNA, the CDR3 is TGTGCCATCAGTGAGTTTAGACAGGGGGATTTATTAAGGAGCGCTGAAGCTTTCTTT. It codes for CAISEFRQGDLLRSAEAFF.

This clonotype came up a few times. V usage is TRBV6-2 or TRBV6-3 and J usage is TRBJ1-2; D is undetermined. CDR1 and CDR2 (germline): MNHEY, SVGEGT. The V gene lost 6 bases and the J gene lost 3 bases, with 8 bases spanning the gap. This CDR3 is 12 amino acids long. In nucleotides, the CDR3 is TGTGCCAGCAGAGCGCAGCACTATGGCTACACCTTC. This codes for CASRAQHYGYTF.

The chain carries TRBV28 and TRBJ2-5, with D perhaps given as TRBD1 or TRBD2 (6 bases each). The length of the CDR3 is 14 residues. Germline lookup yields CDR1 MDHEN and CDR2 SYDVKM. The V end lost 1 base, the J end lost 6 bases, and 12 bases lay between the germline ends. Here the CDR3 reads CASSLYGGGKTQYF. The DNA of the CDR3 is TGTGCCAGCAGTTTATACGGGGGCGGGAAGACCCAGTACTTC.

The V call is TRBV28, the J call TRBJ2-5; 10 positions match TRBD1. V lost 6 bases, J lost 2 bases, and 12 bases stayed unmatched. The CDR3 length is 17 residues. Germline V lookup: CDR1 MDHEN, CDR2 SYDVKM. CDR3 sequence (DNA): TGTGCCAGCAGCTCCGTTCCCGGGACAGGGGAACAAGAGACCCAGTACTTC. This translates into CASSSVPGTGEQETQYF.

This clonotype has a handful of counts. This rearrangement joins TRBV10-2 to TRBJ1-2; 8 positions match TRBD1. CDR1 is WSHSY, CDR2 SAAADI, per germline. The CDR3 extends over 14 amino acids. With V trimmed by 6 bases and J by 1 base, 4 bases remained unmatched. In DNA form, the CDR3 reads TGCGCCAGCAGGGCAGGGGGCTATAACTATGGCTACACCTTC. This gives the protein CASRAGGYNYGYTF.

In this sample, this clonotype turned up once. The J gene is TRBJ2-3, the V gene TRBV5-4; D gene ambiguous. Germline V gene lookup returns CDR1 SGHNT and CDR2 YYREEE (reference sequence). The CDR3 loop spans 13 amino acids. With 0 bases removed from V and 4 bases from J, the gap between germline ends came to 6 bases. The CDR3 DNA is TGTGCCAGCAGCTTGGCCCTATCAGATACGCAGTATTTT. Its protein is CASSLALSDTQYF.

The genes are TRBV19 and TRBJ1-4; no reliable D call. The V and J ends lost 1 base and 7 bases respectively, with 13 bases between them. The CDR3 extends over 15 amino acids. The germline gives CDR1 LNHDA, CDR2 SQIVND (reference sequence). CDR3 region: CASSIVKVVGEKLFF. DNA of the CDR3: TGTGCCAGTAGTATAGTTAAGGTGGTCGGTGAAAAACTGTTTTTT.